These 6 T cell receptor beta chains were sequenced from one sample in a study of T cells after yellow fever vaccination. TCRdb re-analysed the 5' RACE reads in MiXCR, keeping a single row per CDR3 protein. The data contain approximately 130,000 distinct CDR3 sequences, over 12% of them seen just once; the ten biggest clones take up roughly 45%. The material was CD8+ T cells sorted from PBMCs, obtained 5 days after the yellow fever booster vaccination. The receptor source for this set is a man between 18 and 35 years old who received the YFV17D yellow fever vaccine.

This rearrangement joins TRBV11-2 to TRBJ1-1; no reliable D call. Germline loops: CDR1 SGHAT, CDR2 FQNNGV. CDR3 length equals 12 residues. The V and J ends lost 2 bases and 6 bases respectively, with 7 bases between them. CDR3 sequence reads: CASSLTGPEAFF. CDR3 in DNA: TGTGCCAGCAGCTTAACTGGTCCTGAAGCTTTCTTT.

By share, this clonotype counts as medium-sized. This chain connects TRBV24-1 to TRBJ2-5; D possibly corresponds to TRBD2 (6 bases). The V gene's germline CDR1 is KGHDR and CDR2 SFDVKD. There are 14 residues in the CDR3. The V and J ends lost 7 bases and 3 bases respectively, with 14 bases between them. The CDR3, as DNA: TGTGCCACCAGCGGATGGGGGGAGGAAGAGACCCAGTACTTC. It is translated as CATSGWGEEETQYF.

This clonotype was seen a handful of times. The rearrangement links TRBV29-1 to TRBJ1-2; D unclear. CDR1 is SQVTM and CDR2 is ANQGSEA in the germline V gene. The CDR3 sequence is 13 residues long. The V gene lost 3 bases and the J gene lost 3 bases, with 11 bases spanning the gap. The CDR3 DNA reads TGCAGCGTTGAGCGGGAGCTATACTATGGCTACACCTTC. Its protein is CSVERELYYGYTF.

This clonotype was observed a few times. The V gene is TRBV7-9, the J gene TRBJ1-5, with TRBD1 matching over 9 bases. V trimming: 1 base; J trimming: 6 bases; junction bases outside the gene matches: 7. The germline CDR1 and CDR2 sequences are SEHNR and FQNEAQ (reference sequence). The CDR3 runs to 16 residues. CDR3 region: CASSLVGTGPFQPQHF. DNA for the CDR3: TGTGCCAGCAGCTTAGTCGGGACAGGGCCTTTTCAGCCCCAGCATTTT.

The gene calls are TRBV5-6 and TRBJ1-5, with TRBD1 as a possible D gene (5 bases). V lost 0 bases and J lost 5, with 18 bases in between. Germline V gene sequence: CDR1 SGHDT, CDR2 YYEEEE. The CDR3 totals 17 residues. The CDR3 loop reads CASSLVCPGTRDQPQHF. The CDR3 nucleotides are TGTGCCAGCAGCTTGGTATGCCCGGGGACGAGGGATCAGCCCCAGCATTTT.

The chain employs TRBV5-4 and TRBJ2-4; perhaps TRBD1 as D (6 bases). The CDR3 is made up of 17 amino acids. The V gene's germline CDR1 is SGHNT and CDR2 YYREEE (reference sequence). V was pared by 0 bases and J by 5 bases, with 18 bases between. The CDR3 is CASSLGVRDTIQNIQYF. The CDR3 DNA reads TGTGCCAGCAGCTTGGGAGTTCGGGACACTATACAAAACATTCAGTACTTC.